A single TCR beta chain is shown here with its context. Antigen: not known. This likely came from a read error, as a far larger clone is one base away. This specimen includes other DNA sequences encoding the same CDR3. These data belong to a study of shared clonotypes between healthy human individuals. General observations from the study: Clonotypes that were shared across a few donors made up approximately 5% of naive CD4 clonotypes. The study found lower generation probabilities in non-shared clonotypes than in those shared by all four donors.

Germline V gives CDR1 SGHDN, CDR2 FVKESK. The CDR3 length is 13 residues. V lost 3 bases to trimming and J lost 7 bases, with 10 bases between them. All of the donors resided in Nashville, Tennessee, and each was a Caucasian adult. CD8 memory was a combination that joined CD45RO+ cells with CCR7-negative CD45RA+ TemRA cells. This table comes from immunoSEQ multiplex PCR, and its TCRdb copy is limited to in-frame clones, with some not included. Of more than 80,000 clones listed, 65% to 70% are singletons. Sequenced sample: memory CD8+ T cells sorted from blood. As to subset: CD45RO+ cells pooled with CCR7-negative TemRA cells. The chain joins TRBV14 to TRBJ1-5; D is possibly TRBD1 (5 bases). The receptor's source is a man in his thirties or forties in good health. As DNA, the CDR3 is TGTGCCAGCAGCCACTCAGGGTTGCAGCCCCAGCATTTT. This gives the protein CASSHSGLQPQHF.